The rows below give T cell receptor beta chains drawn from one sample of a study of fetal regulatory T cell absence and autoimmunity. Here immunoSEQ multiplex PCR was the method, and the copy in TCRdb shows in-frame clones only, minus some. The sample holds about 95,000 clones, around 72% seen once. The specimen was pancreas tissue. The source of these receptors is a male donor with IPEX syndrome. Both conserved end residues are part of each CDR3. Each record gives: V gene, J gene, clone size, D gene, CDR3 protein, CDR3 DNA. The D gene is left open where the match is weak. Only some rows state a clone size, as once, few, many or a class for expanded clones.

V: TRBV2; J: TRBJ1-1; size: once; D: TRBD1; CDR3: CATPQGSTEAFF; DNA: TGTGCCACCCCACAGGGGTCAACTGAAGCTTTCTTT
V: TRBV7-2; J: TRBJ2-1; size: .; D: TRBD2; CDR3: CASSPSGAGYNEQFF; DNA: TGTGCCAGCAGCCCTAGCGGGGCGGGATACAATGAGCAGTTCTTC
V: TRBV5-1; J: TRBJ2-5; size: .; D: .; CDR3: CASSTGLQETQYF; DNA: TGCGCCAGCAGCACGGGCCTTCAAGAGACCCAGTACTTC
V: TRBV25-1; J: TRBJ1-2; size: .; D: TRBD1; CDR3: CASSDSGTANYGYTF; DNA: TGTGCCAGCAGTGACTCGGGGACAGCTAACTATGGCTACACCTTC
V: TRBV23-1; J: TRBJ2-1; size: .; D: .; CDR3: CASSQDYNEQFF; DNA: TGCGCCAGCAGTCAAGATTACAATGAGCAGTTCTTC
V: TRBV5-1; J: TRBJ2-2; size: .; D: TRBD2; CDR3: CASSLGLAGGSGGELFF; DNA: TGCGCCAGCAGCTTGGGACTAGCGGGAGGTTCTGGCGGGGAGCTGTTTTTT
V: TRBV2; J: TRBJ2-7; size: .; D: .; CDR3: CASSEAGFRAYEQYF; DNA: TGTGCCAGCAGTGAAGCGGGGTTCAGGGCCTACGAGCAGTACTTC
V: TRBV7-2; J: TRBJ1-1; size: .; D: TRBD1; CDR3: CASTAGGWGTEAFF; DNA: TGTGCCAGCACAGCAGGGGGCTGGGGCACTGAAGCTTTCTTT
V: TRBV4-3; J: TRBJ2-7; size: .; D: TRBD1; CDR3: CASSQGTGVYEQYF; DNA: TGCGCCAGCAGCCAAGGGACAGGGGTTTACGAGCAGTACTTC
V: TRBV19; J: TRBJ1-2; size: once; D: TRBD1; CDR3: CASSMGIDRGNGYTF; DNA: TGTGCCAGTAGTATGGGGATCGACAGGGGGAATGGCTACACCTTC
V: TRBV6-6; J: TRBJ1-2; size: .; D: .; CDR3: CASSYLGQNYGYTF; DNA: TGTGCCAGCAGTTACCTCGGGCAGAACTATGGCTACACCTTC
V: TRBV5-6; J: TRBJ1-2; size: few; D: .; CDR3: CASSLLSAGWNYGYTF; DNA: TGTGCCAGCAGCTTGCTTTCCGCCGGGTGGAACTATGGCTACACCTTC
V: TRBV6-1; J: TRBJ1-6; size: .; D: .; CDR3: CASRRGVKDSPLHF; DNA: TGTGCCAGCCGTCGAGGAGTAAAGGATTCACCCCTCCACTTT
V: TRBV12-5; J: TRBJ2-3; size: .; D: .; CDR3: CASGPGSSTDTQYF; DNA: TGTGCTAGTGGTCCGGGTTCTAGCACAGATACGCAGTATTTT
V: TRBV29-1; J: TRBJ1-2; size: .; D: .; CDR3: CSVDDRLYGYTF; DNA: TGCAGCGTCGACGACAGGCTTTATGGCTACACCTTC
V: TRBV5-6; J: TRBJ2-7; size: .; D: TRBD2; CDR3: CASSLGGGLAEQYF; DNA: TGTGCCAGCAGCTTGGGCGGGGGACTAGCCGAGCAGTACTTC
V: TRBV6-5; J: TRBJ1-1; size: once; D: TRBD1; CDR3: CASSSGQGYTEAFF; DNA: TGTGCCAGCAGTTCGGGACAGGGGTATACTGAAGCTTTCTTT
V: TRBV15; J: TRBJ2-7; size: few; D: .; CDR3: CATSRGLASYEQYF; DNA: TGTGCCACCAGCAGAGGGCTAGCGAGCTACGAGCAGTACTTC
V: TRBV7-6; J: TRBJ2-2; size: .; D: TRBD2; CDR3: CASSLGGGTGELFF; DNA: TGTGCCAGCAGCTTAGGGGGGGGCACCGGGGAGCTGTTTTTT
V: TRBV19; J: TRBJ1-1; size: .; D: .; CDR3: CASRFLDTEAFF; DNA: TGTGCCAGTAGATTTTTGGACACTGAAGCTTTCTTT
V: TRBV5-8; J: TRBJ2-7; size: few; D: .; CDR3: CASSSLLFEQYF; DNA: TGTGCCAGCAGCTCCCTACTTTTCGAGCAGTACTTC
V: TRBV7-9; J: TRBJ2-2; size: .; D: .; CDR3: CASTGTGAGELFF; DNA: TGTGCCAGCACCGGGACTGGAGCCGGGGAGCTGTTTTTT
V: TRBV7-2; J: TRBJ2-7; size: .; D: TRBD2; CDR3: CASSFAGTSPYEQYF; DNA: TGTGCCAGCAGCTTTGCCGGGACTAGCCCCTACGAGCAGTACTTC
V: TRBV7-6; J: TRBJ2-3; size: .; D: .; CDR3: CASSLYERALGPVPDTQYF; DNA: TGTGCCAGCAGCTTATATGAGCGGGCATTGGGACCCGTCCCAGATACGCAGTATTTT
V: TRBV4-3; J: TRBJ1-2; size: .; D: TRBD1; CDR3: CASSQAGTANYGYTF; DNA: TGCGCCAGCAGCCAGGCCGGGACAGCTAACTATGGCTACACCTTC
V: TRBV4-1; J: TRBJ2-7; size: few; D: .; CDR3: CASSQETTYAYEQYF; DNA: TGCGCCAGCAGCCAAGAGACAACCTACGCCTACGAGCAGTACTTC
V: TRBV9; J: TRBJ2-2; size: .; D: TRBD2; CDR3: CASSPSGGAGTGELFF; DNA: TGTGCCAGCAGCCCGTCCGGGGGGGCCGGGACCGGGGAGCTGTTTTTT
V: TRBV30; J: TRBJ1-5; size: .; D: .; CDR3: CAWSTRQANQPQHF; DNA: TGTGCCTGGAGTACCAGACAGGCCAATCAGCCCCAGCATTTT
V: TRBV10-3; J: TRBJ2-3; size: .; D: .; CDR3: CAIRLASTDTQYF; DNA: TGTGCCATCAGACTAGCTAGCACAGATACGCAGTATTTT
V: TRBV7-9; J: TRBJ1-2; size: once; D: .; CDR3: CASSPLYQGFGGYTF; DNA: TGTGCCAGCTCCCCGCTGTACCAGGGATTTGGAGGCTACACCTTC
V: TRBV5-6; J: TRBJ2-5; size: .; D: TRBD2; CDR3: CASSLTSGQETQYF; DNA: TGTGCCAGCAGCTTGACTAGCGGCCAAGAGACCCAGTACTTC
V: TRBV9; J: TRBJ1-1; size: .; D: .; CDR3: CASSVGTARTGTEAFF; DNA: TGTGCCAGCAGCGTAGGGACAGCCCGAACAGGGACTGAAGCTTTCTTT
V: TRBV20-1; J: TRBJ2-5; size: .; D: .; CDR3: CSAGGRETQYF; DNA: TGCAGTGCAGGGGGGCGGGAGACCCAGTACTTC
V: TRBV4-1; J: TRBJ2-1; size: .; D: TRBD2; CDR3: CASSQEARTGGNEQFF; DNA: TGCGCCAGCAGCCAAGAGGCGAGGACGGGGGGCAATGAGCAGTTCTTC
V: TRBV6-1; J: TRBJ2-3; size: .; D: .; CDR3: CASSRDSTYTQYF; DNA: TGTGCCAGCAGTAGGGACTCGACATATACGCAGTATTTT
V: TRBV10-1; J: TRBJ2-2; size: once; D: TRBD1; CDR3: CASGGQMNTGELFF; DNA: TGCGCCAGCGGGGGACAGATGAACACCGGGGAGCTGTTTTTT
V: TRBV12-5; J: TRBJ2-1; size: .; D: TRBD2; CDR3: CASGSSGAYNEQFF; DNA: TGTGCTAGTGGCTCTAGCGGGGCCTACAATGAGCAGTTCTTC
V: TRBV5-4; J: TRBJ2-3; size: .; D: .; CDR3: CASRSGDTQYF; DNA: TGTGCCAGCAGATCAGGGGATACGCAGTATTTT
V: TRBV10-2; J: TRBJ1-6; size: .; D: TRBD1; CDR3: CASTDRANSPLHF; DNA: TGCGCCAGCACGGACAGGGCCAATTCACCCCTCCACTTT
V: TRBV6-5; J: TRBJ1-1; size: .; D: .; CDR3: CASSYSSGPYTEAFF; DNA: TGTGCCAGCAGTTACTCGAGCGGGCCGTACACTGAAGCTTTCTTT
V: TRBV11-2; J: TRBJ1-2; size: .; D: TRBD1; CDR3: CASRGFDRGGNYGYTF; DNA: TGTGCCAGCAGGGGATTCGACAGGGGCGGTAACTATGGCTACACCTTC
V: TRBV29-1; J: TRBJ2-3; size: .; D: TRBD1; CDR3: CSVGGLGQGFADTQYF; DNA: TGCAGCGTTGGGGGGCTCGGACAGGGGTTCGCAGATACGCAGTATTTT
V: TRBV6-1; J: TRBJ2-3; size: .; D: .; CDR3: CASSRSSGTDTQYF; DNA: TGTGCCAGCAGTCGATCTAGCGGCACAGATACGCAGTATTTT
V: TRBV9; J: TRBJ1-2; size: .; D: TRBD1; CDR3: CASSVHPGQANYGYTF; DNA: TGTGCCAGCAGCGTACACCCGGGACAGGCCAACTATGGCTACACCTTC
V: TRBV6-5; J: TRBJ1-1; size: once; D: .; CDR3: CASRRPGGVNTEAFF; DNA: TGTGCCAGCAGACGCCCGGGGGGCGTGAACACTGAAGCTTTCTTT